The rows below give T cell receptor beta chains drawn from one sample of a study of blood T cell repertoires in COVID-19. TCRdb keeps only in-frame clones here, not all; method: immunoSEQ multiplex PCR. The table lists 65,000 to 70,000 clones, about 80% of them singletons, with under 6% in the top ten. Sequencing was performed on peripheral blood. The receptors were gathered from a woman between 55 and 75 years old with acute or convalescent COVID-19. CDR3s leave out the opening cysteine and the closing phenylalanine or tryptophan.

V gene,J gene,CDR3 protein
TRBV4-2,TRBJ1-2,ASSQDGGGNYGYT
TRBV5-3,TRBJ2-3,ARRRGCTDTQY
TRBV20-1,TRBJ1-1,SALGQALAF
TRBV1,TRBJ2-1,TSSKIPGQGTPNEQF
TRBV24-1,TRBJ1-1,ATRERSNTEAF
TRBV6-5,TRBJ2-5,ASRLGTGARETQY
TRBV5-1,TRBJ2-7,ASSLDPNYEQY
TRBV5-1,TRBJ2-1,ASSFGLAGAYNEQF
TRBV29-1,TRBJ1-2,SVFTGADGYT
TRBV29-1,TRBJ2-2,SVTGLANTGELF
TRBV7-9,TRBJ1-5,ASNQGSNQPQH
TRBV29-1,TRBJ1-1,SVDSRGPNTEAF
TRBV15,TRBJ1-4,ATSRIDRLTNEKLF
TRBV6-5,TRBJ1-2,ASSYGTAGGYGYT